The TCR beta chain under discussion was sequenced for a study of blood T cells in healthy people across ages (dated by TCRdb to 2013 to 2016). Looking at the study overall: In model experiments, template switching captured about one uniquely barcoded TCR beta cDNA molecule for every two T cells. Using deep sequencing normalized with unique cDNA molecular identifiers, the study measured how TCR beta repertoire diversity changes with age. Donors were grouped into four age groups: young (average 16 years), middle-aged (39), aged (approximately 67) and long-lived (approximately 82). To avoid experimental bias, donors of different ages were spread randomly across the sequencing lanes. Using the same blood draw, the study looked at two additional independent replicas of 1 million unique cDNA reads for two donors, one aged 18 to 30 and the other aged 80 or older. What the authors observed across the whole study: The CMV infection status of donors was not known, potentially confounding age-related changes in expanded clonotypes. Observed TCR beta diversity per million T cells fell roughly linearly with age, and a significant reduction was already apparent by age about 38. Conclusive comparison of naive and antigen-experienced compartments was prevented by the profiling of bulk unsorted PBMCs. Compared with the aged group, the long-lived group had more naive CD4+ T cells, fewer expanded clones and increased TCR diversity, a pattern suggesting age selection. The percentage of naive T cells measured by flow cytometry correlated strongly with observed TCR beta diversity. Estimates of total diversity based on one million sequenced T cells were considered lower bounds and underestimates.

The CDR1 and CDR2 encoded by the germline V gene are MDHEN and SYDVKM. V sheds 2 bases and J sheds 6 bases, leaving 14 bases between their ends. The CDR3 has 15 amino acids, counting the end cysteine and phenylalanine. The kept DNA is CDR3 alone, 45 bases in frame from the first base. Libraries were constructed by 5' RACE. The instrument was an Illumina HiSeq 2500. The second PCR ran for roughly 7 to 12 cycles and used a J-beta primer mix along with a sample-barcoded 5' primer. A unique molecular identifier was introduced onto each TCR beta cDNA molecule by a template-switch 5' adaptor carrying 12 random nucleotides. At least 2.5 million CDR3-containing paired-end reads were obtained from each sample. All of the RNA was converted into first-strand cDNA using the Mint cDNA synthesis kit, with a TRBC-specific oligonucleotide serving as the primer. All cDNA was treated with uracil-DNA glycosylase and then went through a first 18-cycle PCR with the universal primers M1SS and BC2_uni_R. As for the original processing: For normalization, 1 million high-quality reads, each with a distinct molecular identifier, were randomly selected from each sample. Reads with shared molecular identifiers were discarded instead of being binned into consensus sequences. MiTCR, set to a Q25 quality threshold and the strictest error-elimination algorithm, was used for CDR3 identification, clonotype clustering and error correction. A nonparametric unseen species model with Euler transformation was used to estimate a lower bound on total TCR beta diversity. The public reads were reanalyzed by TCRdb: fastp trimming at Q25, MiXCR alignment, in-frame beta chains only. Here each entry gathers all rows of one CDR3 protein and keeps the most common genes and DNA. The authors' filters were not applied to this entry. Across this sample there are about 1.5 million distinct CDR3 sequences, with around 40% seen only once. The ten biggest clones cover over 3.5% of the sample.

Systemically healthy Caucasian individuals from Russia, some 40 in total and aged 6 to 90 years, were included as donors. Each donor gave about 9.7 milliliters of peripheral blood, drawn into EDTA-treated Vacutainer tubes. Ficoll-Paque density-gradient centrifugation was used to isolate PBMCs, with at least 7 million per sample. Trizol reagent was used to extract total RNA from the PBMCs, yielding at least 5.5 micrograms per sample. Naive CD45RAhigh/CD27high T cell percentages were measured by flow cytometry on a PBMC aliquot from every donor. In the case of this clonotype: Its specific antigen is unknown. Base qualities are missing; no much larger clone stands one base away.

Sequenced input: blood. The receptor chain draws on TRBV28 and TRBJ2-1, with no D gene named confidently. The receptor was derived from a woman younger than 30 in good health. The CDR3 is CASSLVPGSTNEQFF. The DNA sequence is TGTGCCAGCAGTTTAGTACCAGGATCAACCAATGAGCAGTTCTTC.